The T cell receptor beta chain under discussion was sequenced for a study of T cells in Graves' hyperthyroidism and ophthalmopathy. RNA transcripts provided the source from which TCR beta CDR3 regions were amplified. With the HTBI primer set, the TCR CDR3 went through a first round of RT-PCR. From the multiplex PCR reads, TCRdb called clonotypes with MiXCR, one entry per CDR3 protein. The sample contains around 340,000 distinct CDR3 sequences, roughly 21% of which appear only once. This clonotype was counted many times. Trimming shortened V by 6 bases and J by 7 bases, and 21 bases separated the two germline ends. The CDR3 extends over 15 amino acids. The germline gives CDR1 MNHEY, CDR2 SVGEGT.

This receptor was identified in a woman aged 50 to 60 with Graves' hyperthyroidism. Sequencing was carried out using blood. The rearrangement joins TRBV6-2 or TRBV6-3 to TRBJ1-2, with D hard to call. Written as DNA, the CDR3 is TGTGCCAGCAGACCCAGTGCGAGGACGGTGTTTGGCTACACCTTC. It codes for CASRPSARTVFGYTF.